This T cell receptor (beta chain) originates from a study of blood T cell repertoires in COVID-19. Study at large: The analysed material was cDNA or gDNA that came from T cells, B-cell-depleted T cells, or PBMCs.

In the study's own analysis: Scientists estimated how many nucleated cells there were by amplifying reference gene primers. The method was immunoSEQ multiplex PCR; TCRdb's version includes in-frame clones alone and lacks a portion of them. Clone size and the V and J calls come from that table; the DNA yielded D and trimming. The data hold around 100,000 clones, with around four fifths observed a single time. V lost 4 bases and J lost 6, with 14 bases in between. The CDR3 has 13 amino acids. CDR1 and CDR2 from the germline V gene are SGDLS and YYNGEE. The sequenced sample consisted of peripheral blood. This receptor was identified in a man aged 65-85 years with active or convalescent COVID-19. The chain combines TRBV9 with TRBJ2-7; no reliable D call. The CDR3 coding sequence is TGTGCCAGCAGCAGTACTACGGCGAGCGAGCAGTACTTC. Its protein product is CASSSTTASEQYF. Supplemented by reference TRBV9 and TRBJ2-7, the full variable domain reads DSGVTQTPKHLITATGQRVTLRCSPRSGDLSVYWYQQSLDQGLQFLIQYYNGEERAKGNILERFSAQQFPDLHSELNLSSLELGDSALYFCASSSTTASEQYFGPGTRLTVT.